This T cell receptor (beta chain) comes out of a study of blood T cell repertoires in COVID-19. Study information: Donors in the United States, Italy and Spain gave samples during acute or convalescent COVID-19. Nucleic acid was either cDNA or gDNA, and it came from T cells, B-cell-depleted T cells, or PBMCs.

V lost 4 bases to trimming and J lost 4 bases, with 11 bases between them. The germline V gene encodes CDR1 SGHNT and CDR2 YYREEE (reference sequence). The CDR3 extends over 13 amino acids. In the original processing: Amplified reference gene primers provided the basis for estimating nucleated cell counts. The method was immunoSEQ multiplex PCR; TCRdb's version includes in-frame clones alone and lacks a portion of them. V and J calls and clone size follow that table, whereas D and trimming were derived from the DNA. Counted here are about 250,000 clones, approximately 83% occurring once; the ten biggest clones make up around 5.5%.

The sample consisted of peripheral blood. This chain links TRBV5-4 with TRBJ1-2, with D unresolved. This clonotype originated in a human donor in a cohort sampled during active COVID-19. As DNA, the CDR3 is TGTGCCAGCAGCCGTGAAAGCGGCTATGGCTACACCTTC. Protein sequence: CASSRESGYGYTF. Full variable domain (outside the CDR3, taken from reference TRBV5-4 and TRBJ1-2): ETGVTQSPTHLIKTRGQQVTLRCSSQSGHNTVSWYQQALGQGPQFIFQYYREEENGRGNFPPRFSGLQFPNYSSELNVNALELDDSALYLCASSRESGYGYTFGSGTRLTVV.